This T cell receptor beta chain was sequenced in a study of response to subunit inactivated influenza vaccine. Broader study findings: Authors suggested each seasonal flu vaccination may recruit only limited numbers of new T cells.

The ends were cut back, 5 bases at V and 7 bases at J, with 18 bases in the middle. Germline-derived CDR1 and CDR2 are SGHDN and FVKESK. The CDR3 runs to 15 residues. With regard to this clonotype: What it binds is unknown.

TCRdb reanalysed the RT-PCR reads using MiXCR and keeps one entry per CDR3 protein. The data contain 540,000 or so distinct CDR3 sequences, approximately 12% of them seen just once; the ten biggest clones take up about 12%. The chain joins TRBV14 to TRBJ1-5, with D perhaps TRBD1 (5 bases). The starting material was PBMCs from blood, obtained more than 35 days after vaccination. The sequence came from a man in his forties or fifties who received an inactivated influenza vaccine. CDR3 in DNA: TGTGCCAGCAGCTCAGGGCCACCGGGACGGCAGCCCCAGCATTTT. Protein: CASSSGPPGRQPQHF. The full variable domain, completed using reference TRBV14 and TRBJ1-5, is EAGVTQFPSHSVIEKGQTVTLRCDPISGHDNLYWYRRVMGKEIKFLLHFVKESKQDESGMPNNRFLAERTGGTYSTLKVQPAELEDSGVYFCASSSGPPGRQPQHFGDGTRLSIL.